This TCR beta chain was recovered during a study of blood T cell repertoires in COVID-19. Sequencing used immunoSEQ multiplex PCR; TCRdb keeps in-frame clones, though not all of them. The sample has roughly 290,000 clones, 87% seen once. Between the trimmed V and J ends, which lost 6 bases and 8 bases, there was a span of 20 bases. There are 15 residues in the CDR3. Germline-derived CDR1 and CDR2 are MDHEN and SYDVKM. The rearrangement joins TRBV28 to TRBJ2-1; D may be TRBD2 (7 bases). This TCR was sampled from a woman aged 40 to 50 who had recovered from COVID-19. Sequenced: PBMCs or T cells enriched from blood (not recorded which). The DNA for the CDR3 is TGTGCCAGCAGCCCCCGGGGGGCTCAAGGGGATGAGCAGTTCTTC. This codes for CASSPRGAQGDEQFF.